Shown below are 10 T cell receptor beta chains from a single sample sequenced in a study of CD8+ T cells in alopecia areata. Treatment denoted: oral pan-JAK inhibitor, 5-10 mg twice daily. cDNA serving as the sequencing template came from extracted, reverse transcribed RNA. The method was immunoSEQ multiplex PCR; TCRdb's version includes in-frame clones alone and lacks a portion of them. Of about 210,000 clones in the sample, under 60% were seen once. The specimen comprised CD4+ T cells sorted from blood, sampled at week 4, from a patient treated with tofacitinib. The receptors shown here come from a human donor with alopecia areata.

The CDR3 loop is CASSYSGGSTDTQYF. As DNA, the CDR3 is TGTGCCAGCAGTTACTCTGGCGGTAGCACAGATACGCAGTATTTT. This rearrangement joins TRBV6-5 to TRBJ2-3; D uncertain. Trimming shortened V by 0 bases and J by 0 bases, and 7 bases separated the two germline ends. CDR3 length: 15 residues. Germline lookup yields CDR1 MNHEY and CDR2 SVGAGI.

The chain combines TRBV29-1 with TRBJ2-1; 11 bases are a match to TRBD2. The V gene's germline CDR1 is SQVTM and CDR2 ANQGSEA. The CDR3 is 14 amino acids. V gave up 8 bases and J gave up 9 bases; unmatched junction bases: 12. CDR3 DNA: TGCAGCACCCGTAGCGGGGGGGCCGTTGGTGAGCAGTTCTTC. As protein: CSTRSGGAVGEQFF.

As regards this clone: This clone may be a read error of a much larger clone one base away. In the same sample, other DNA sequences code for this CDR3. The genes are TRBV5-1 and TRBJ2-1; 11 bases agree with TRBD2. Germline CDR1 reads SGHRS; CDR2 reads YFSETQ. The CDR3 loop spans 15 amino acids. J was trimmed by 2 bases and V by 3 bases; bases with no gene match: 1. CDR3 coding DNA: TGCGCCAGCAGCTCTAGCGGGGGGACCTACAATGAGCAGTTCTTC. Its translation is CASSSSGGTYNEQFF.

This chain links TRBV7-9 with TRBJ2-1; D gene uncertain. Germline CDR1 and CDR2: SEHNR and FQNEAQ (reference sequence). This CDR3 is 13 amino acids long. With 1 base removed from V and 6 bases from J, the gap between germline ends came to 7 bases. CDR3 bases: TGTGCCAGCAGCTTAGATGGGCGCAATGAGCAGTTCTTC. Its translation is CASSLDGRNEQFF. The complete variable domain, with remaining parts taken from reference TRBV7-9 and TRBJ2-1, reads DTGVSQNPRHKITKRGQNVTFRCDPISEHNRLYWYRQTLGQGPEFLTYFQNEAQLEKSRLLSDRFSAERPKGSFSTLEIQRTEQGDSAMYLCASSLDGRNEQFFGPGTRLTVL.

In this sample, this clone turned up many times. J is TRBJ2-3 and V is TRBV6-1; 7 nucleotides match TRBD1. Per germline, CDR1 MNHNS and CDR2 SASEGT. Germline trimming cut 5 bases from V and 5 bases from J; bases unmatched to any gene: 4. The length of the CDR3 is 13 residues. For the CDR3, the DNA is TGTGCCAGCAGTTCCCACAGGGGAGATACGCAGTATTTT. Translated: CASSSHRGDTQYF.

This clone was seen a few times. This chain connects TRBV19 to TRBJ2-1; 13 bases are a match to TRBD2. The CDR3 length is 17 residues. V gave up 4 bases and J gave up 9 bases; unmatched junction bases: 12. Germline CDR1 and CDR2: LNHDA and SQIVND (reference sequence). CDR3 nucleotides: TGTGCCAGTAGTACGGGACTAGCGGGGACCGCTACGGGTGAGCAGTTCTTC. As protein: CASSTGLAGTATGEQFF.

The chain couples TRBV5-1 to TRBJ2-3; D gene ambiguous. V lost 1 base and J 5 bases, leaving 11 bases between the germline ends. CDR3 length equals 14 residues. CDR1 is SGHRS and CDR2 is YFSETQ in the germline V gene. This chain's CDR3 is CASSLRVGLDTQYF. For the CDR3, the DNA is TGCGCCAGCAGCTTGCGGGTCGGATTAGATACGCAGTATTTT.

This clone was seen more than once but under ten times. The CDR3 DNA follows: TGTGCCTGGAGTAGGGGGACAGGCAAAGGCTACACCTTC. As protein: CAWSRGTGKGYTF. The chain is built from TRBV30 and TRBJ1-2; 8 positions agree with TRBD1. Unmatched junction bases numbered 7, after V lost 2 bases and J lost 8 bases. CDR1 GTSNPN and CDR2 SVGIG come from the germline V gene (reference sequence). This CDR3 region has 13 residues.

The gene calls are TRBV7-2 and TRBJ1-5; unclear D gene. Germline V lookup: CDR1 SGHTA, CDR2 FQGNSA. With 1 base removed from V and 4 bases from J, the gap between germline ends came to 11 bases. The CDR3 has 15 residues. The CDR3 sequence: CASSLGRPGNQPQHF. The DNA of the CDR3 is TGTGCCAGCAGCTTAGGACGTCCGGGGAATCAGCCCCAGCATTTT.

This clone showed up just a few times. J is TRBJ2-2 and V is TRBV14, with no clear D. Trimming removed 0 bases at V and 12 bases at J, with 8 bases between. CDR1 is SGHDN and CDR2 is FVKESK in the germline V gene. The CDR3 has 12 amino acids. This CDR3 reads CASSQDHPKLFF. The CDR3 DNA is TGTGCCAGCAGCCAAGACCACCCGAAGCTGTTTTTT. The full variable domain, completed using reference TRBV14 and TRBJ2-2, is EAGVTQFPSHSVIEKGQTVTLRCDPISGHDNLYWYRRVMGKEIKFLLHFVKESKQDESGMPNNRFLAERTGGTYSTLKVQPAELEDSGVYFCASSQDHPKLFFGEGSRLTVL.